This T cell receptor beta chain emerged from a study of CD8 T cells in Susac syndrome. Reverse transcription of about 0.45 to 1 ug RNA was performed with random hexamers. A single record per CDR3 protein comes from TCRdb applying MiXCR to the immunoSEQ multiplex PCR reads. Seen here are around 180,000 distinct CDR3 sequences, almost 96% observed once, and the top ten hold more than 0.09%. V lost 5 bases, J lost 4 bases, and 11 bases lay in between. The V gene's germline CDR1 is SGHTA and CDR2 FQGNSA. The CDR3 consists of 13 residues. V is TRBV7-2 and J is TRBJ1-2; D not certain. This TCR came from a human donor with multiple sclerosis. The sample consisted of CD4+ T cells from PBMCs. The CDR3 loop is CASSPDASYGYTF. In nucleotides, the CDR3 is TGTGCCAGCAGCCCGGACGCTTCCTATGGCTACACCTTC.